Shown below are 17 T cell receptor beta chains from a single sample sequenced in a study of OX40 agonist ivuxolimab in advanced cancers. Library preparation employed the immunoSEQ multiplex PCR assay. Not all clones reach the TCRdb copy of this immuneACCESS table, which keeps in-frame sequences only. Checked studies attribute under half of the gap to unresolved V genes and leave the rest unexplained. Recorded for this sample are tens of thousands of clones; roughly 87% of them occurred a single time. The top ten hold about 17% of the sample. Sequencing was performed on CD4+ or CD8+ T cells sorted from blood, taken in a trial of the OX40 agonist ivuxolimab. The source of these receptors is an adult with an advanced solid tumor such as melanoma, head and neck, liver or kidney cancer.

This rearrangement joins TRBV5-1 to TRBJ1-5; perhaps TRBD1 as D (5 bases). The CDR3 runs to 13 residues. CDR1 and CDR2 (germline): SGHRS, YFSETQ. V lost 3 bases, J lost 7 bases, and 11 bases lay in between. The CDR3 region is CASSSDSNQPQHF. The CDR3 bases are TGCGCCAGCAGCTCCGACAGTAACCAGCCCCAGCATTTT.

The DNA of the CDR3 is TGTGCCAGCAGCTTTGGGACCACCGGGGAGCTGTTTTTT. Its protein is CASSFGTTGELFF. The rearrangement links TRBV9 to TRBJ2-2; D is perhaps TRBD1 or TRBD2 (5 bases each). Between the trimmed V and J ends, which lost 4 bases and 4 bases, there was a span of 8 bases. Germline V lookup: CDR1 SGDLS, CDR2 YYNGEE. CDR3 length: 13 residues.

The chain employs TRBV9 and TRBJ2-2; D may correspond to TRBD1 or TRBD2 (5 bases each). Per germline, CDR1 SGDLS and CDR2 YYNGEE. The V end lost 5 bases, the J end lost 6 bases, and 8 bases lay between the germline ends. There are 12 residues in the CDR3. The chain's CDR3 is CASRTGPGELFF. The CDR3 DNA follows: TGTGCCAGCAGAACGGGGCCCGGGGAGCTGTTTTTT.

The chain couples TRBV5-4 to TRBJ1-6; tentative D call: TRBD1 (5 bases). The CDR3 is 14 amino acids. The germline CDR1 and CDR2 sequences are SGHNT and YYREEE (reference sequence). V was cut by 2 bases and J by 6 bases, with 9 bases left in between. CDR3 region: CASSFWGSNSPLHF. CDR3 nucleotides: TGTGCCAGCAGCTTCTGGGGCAGTAATTCACCCCTCCACTTT.

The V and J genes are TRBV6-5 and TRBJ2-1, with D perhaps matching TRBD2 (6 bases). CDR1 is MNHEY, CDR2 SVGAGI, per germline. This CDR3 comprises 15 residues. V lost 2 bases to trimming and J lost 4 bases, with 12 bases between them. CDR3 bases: TGTGCCAGCAGTTACGGCCGGGCGGGGTACAATGAGCAGTTCTTC. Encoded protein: CASSYGRAGYNEQFF.

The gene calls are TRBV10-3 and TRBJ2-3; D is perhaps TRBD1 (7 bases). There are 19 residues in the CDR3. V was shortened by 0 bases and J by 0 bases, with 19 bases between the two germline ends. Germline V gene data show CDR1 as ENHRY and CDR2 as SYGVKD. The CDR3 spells CAISESRQGEVPSTDTQYF. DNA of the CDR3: TGTGCCATCAGTGAGTCGCGGCAGGGGGAGGTCCCTAGCACAGATACGCAGTATTTT.

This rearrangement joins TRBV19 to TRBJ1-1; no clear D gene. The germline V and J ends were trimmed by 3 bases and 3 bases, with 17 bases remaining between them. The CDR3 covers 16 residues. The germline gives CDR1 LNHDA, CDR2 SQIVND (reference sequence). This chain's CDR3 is CASSMLRRGIDTEAFF. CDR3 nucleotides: TGTGCCAGTAGTATGCTGCGACGAGGGATAGACACTGAAGCTTTCTTT. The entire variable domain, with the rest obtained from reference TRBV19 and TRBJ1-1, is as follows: DGGITQSPKYLFRKEGQNVTLSCEQNLNHDAMYWYRQDPGQGLRLIYYSQIVNDFQKGDIAEGYSVSREKKESFPLTVTSAQKNPTAFYLCASSMLRRGIDTEAFFGQGTRLTVV.

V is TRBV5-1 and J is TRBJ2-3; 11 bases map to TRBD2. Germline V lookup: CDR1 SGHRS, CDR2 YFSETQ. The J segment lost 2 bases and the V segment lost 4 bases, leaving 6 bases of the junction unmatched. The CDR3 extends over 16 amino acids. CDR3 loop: CASSPVLAGDTDTQYF. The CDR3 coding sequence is TGCGCCAGCAGCCCCGTACTAGCGGGGGACACAGATACGCAGTATTTT.

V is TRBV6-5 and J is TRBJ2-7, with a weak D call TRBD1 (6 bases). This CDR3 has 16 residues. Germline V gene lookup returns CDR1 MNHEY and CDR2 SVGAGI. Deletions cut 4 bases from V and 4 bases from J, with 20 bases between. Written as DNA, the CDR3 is TGTGCCAGCAGTTTACTCGGTGGGGGCTCTGTGTACGAGCAGTACTTC. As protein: CASSLLGGGSVYEQYF.

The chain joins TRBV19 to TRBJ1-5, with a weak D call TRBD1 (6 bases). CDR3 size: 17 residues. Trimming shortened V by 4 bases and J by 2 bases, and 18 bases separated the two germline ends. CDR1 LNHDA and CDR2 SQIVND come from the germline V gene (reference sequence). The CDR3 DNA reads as TGTGCCAGTAGTACCTACAACAGGGAGGGCGGCAATCAGCCCCAGCATTTT. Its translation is CASSTYNREGGNQPQHF.

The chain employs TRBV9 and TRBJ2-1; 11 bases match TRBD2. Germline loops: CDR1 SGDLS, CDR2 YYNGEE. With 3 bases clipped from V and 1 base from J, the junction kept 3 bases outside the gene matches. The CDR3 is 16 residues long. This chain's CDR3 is CASSASGGSSYNEQFF. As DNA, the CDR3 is TGTGCCAGCAGCGCTAGCGGGGGGTCGTCCTACAATGAGCAGTTCTTC.

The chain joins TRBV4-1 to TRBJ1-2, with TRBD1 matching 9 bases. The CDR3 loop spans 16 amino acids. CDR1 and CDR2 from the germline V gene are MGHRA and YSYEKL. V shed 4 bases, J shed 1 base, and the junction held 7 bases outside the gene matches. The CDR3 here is CASSPGQGSGNYGYTF. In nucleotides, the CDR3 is TGCGCCAGCAGCCCGGGACAGGGATCCGGTAACTATGGCTACACCTTC.

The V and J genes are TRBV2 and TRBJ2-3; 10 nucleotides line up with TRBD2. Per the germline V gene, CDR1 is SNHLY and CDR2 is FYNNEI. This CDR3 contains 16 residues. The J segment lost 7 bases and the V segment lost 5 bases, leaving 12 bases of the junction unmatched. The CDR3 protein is CASSLRLAGTTNTQYF. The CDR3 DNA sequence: TGTGCCAGCAGTCTACGACTAGCGGGTACAACAAATACGCAGTATTTT.

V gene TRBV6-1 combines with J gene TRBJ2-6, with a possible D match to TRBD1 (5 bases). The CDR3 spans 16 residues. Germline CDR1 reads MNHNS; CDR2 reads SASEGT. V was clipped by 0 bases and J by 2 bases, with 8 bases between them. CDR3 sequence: CASSEAPGTGANVLTF. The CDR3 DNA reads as TGTGCCAGCAGTGAAGCCCCAGGGACTGGGGCCAACGTCCTGACTTTC.

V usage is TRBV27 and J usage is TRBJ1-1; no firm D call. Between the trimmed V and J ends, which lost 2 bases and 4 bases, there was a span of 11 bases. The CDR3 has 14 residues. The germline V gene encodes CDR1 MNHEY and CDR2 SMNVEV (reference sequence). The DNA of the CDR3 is TGTGCCAGCAGTTTAAACTGGGCCCCCACTGAAGCTTTCTTT. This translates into CASSLNWAPTEAFF.

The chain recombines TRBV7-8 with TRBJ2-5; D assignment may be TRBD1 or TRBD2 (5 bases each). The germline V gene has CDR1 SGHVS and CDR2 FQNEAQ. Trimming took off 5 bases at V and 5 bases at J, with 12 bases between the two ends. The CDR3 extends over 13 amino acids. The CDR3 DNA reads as TGTGCCAGCAGCATAGGGGACGTCGAGACCCAGTACTTC. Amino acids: CASSIGDVETQYF.

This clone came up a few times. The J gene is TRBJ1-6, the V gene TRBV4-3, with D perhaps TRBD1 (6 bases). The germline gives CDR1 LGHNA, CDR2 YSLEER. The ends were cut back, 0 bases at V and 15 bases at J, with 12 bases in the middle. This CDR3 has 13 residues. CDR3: CASSQDGAGDLHF. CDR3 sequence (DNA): TGCGCCAGCAGCCAAGACGGGGCAGGGGACCTCCACTTT.